This TCR beta chain comes out of a study of identical twins (dated by TCRdb to the mid-2010s). General notes on the study: To test whether fetal clonotypes persist, the study used deep sequencing on TCR alpha and beta repertoires from monozygotic twins, unrelated adults of various ages, and cord blood. Replicate twin experiments were performed at different times using different library preparation protocols to rule out contamination. Results and caveats for the whole study, not just this receptor: Fewer insertions were carried by abundant cord blood beta clonotypes; a weaker similar trend was observed in young adult naive repertoires, while no such trend was observed in memory repertoires. Invariant T cells such as MAIT and iNKT could partly confound zero-insertion analyses, although diverse VJ usage argued against such confounding for most clonotypes. Compared with coincidental sharing between unrelated individuals, an excess of low generation-probability sequences was observed among out-of-frame TCR alpha sequences shared between twins. Because the same donors could not be followed over many years, the conclusions relied on cross-sectional statistical analysis. Recombination models systematically underestimated out-of-frame TCR alpha sharing in monozygotic twins but agreed with sharing between unrelated individuals. A weaker excess of twin sharing was found in beta out-of-frame sequences because the signal-to-noise ratio was lowered by fewer shared sequences.

Every donor in the study was a healthy Caucasian. The twin cohort comprised three pairs of female monozygotic twins, all aged about 18 to 30 years. Using Miltenyi CD45RO+ enrichment and human naive T-cell isolation kits, memory (CD45RO+) and naive T cells were isolated from PBMC. The table lists this clonotype with many counts. Its antigen remains undetermined. Base quality data are lacking; no much larger clone is found one base away. Receptor libraries were prepared by 5' RACE. The run used an Illumina HiSeq 2000. Template switching introduced a universal primer binding site; the final cDNA contained a unique molecular identifier, enabling accurate counting of TCR cDNA molecules. First-strand cDNA for TCR alpha and beta chains was synthesized from specific primers in the conserved constant-segment region. Each cDNA library was double barcoded, with a SMART-Mk sample barcode plus Illumina barcodes, to control for contamination. TruSeq adapter sequences and Illumina sample barcodes were added in two successive PCR steps. TCR alpha and beta cDNA libraries were sequenced on the Illumina HiSeq platform with custom primers. Regarding the original processing steps: Raw reads were processed with MiGEC to extract unique molecular identifiers, and MiXCR was used to determine CDR3 positions. Recombination models were inferred per individual with the repgenHMM and IGoR tools using an EM algorithm. The analysis of shared clonotypes was done with the tcR package in R, with sharing normalized by the product of cloneset sizes. To study raw recombination free of thymic and clonal selection effects, out-of-frame nonproductive sequences were analyzed. TCRdb reanalyzed the raw reads on its own, using fastp at Q25 for trimming and MiXCR for clone calling, and kept in-frame beta chains. All rows with the same CDR3 protein become a single entry with the most common DNA and genes. These V and J calls are TCRdb output, not the study's own analysis. Within this sample are roughly 200,000 distinct CDR3 sequences, with less than 8% of them counted one time only. Less than 2% of the sample goes to the ten largest clones.

CDR1 SNHLY and CDR2 FYNNEI were looked up in the germline V gene. A distance of 16 bases separates the germline ends of V and J, which lose 8 bases and 5 bases respectively. The CDR3 numbers 15 residues from cysteine through phenylalanine. The read is trimmed to its CDR3 DNA, 45 bases read in frame from base 1. The same sample was also used in a study of yellow fever vaccine responses in identical twins. Per that second paper: The T cell response to vaccination in identical twins was reported by the authors to appear partly convergent and partly personalized. The study precisely tracked vaccine-responding T cell clones in identical twins.

This receptor was obtained from a woman younger than 35 in good health. The chain joins TRBV2 to TRBJ1-6; a tentative D call is TRBD1 (6 bases match). The sequencing sample was made of memory (CD45RO+) T cells sorted from blood. The cell subset or site label for this specimen denotes: CD45RO+ enriched T cells. The sequenced DNA: TGTGCCAGCGGCGGTGCGGGACACCATAATTCACCCCTCCACTTT. The resulting protein is CASGGAGHHNSPLHF.